Detailed here is one T cell receptor (beta chain). Its antigen is still unknown. No per-base quality is available; no much larger clone lies one base away. The sample belongs to a study of cytotoxic CD8 clonotypes in ibrutinib-treated CLL listed by TCRdb under 2021. About the investigation overall: The cohort had about ten relapsed/refractory and around 16 treatment-naive patients; 17 to 18 were IGHV unmutated. Partial responses were observed in about 25 patients and complete responses in 2; after a median follow-up of around 68 months, remission was maintained in approximately 14 patients and progression was observed in approximately 12. Samples at response were collected after a median of 12 months of treatment, with a range of about 6 to 36 months. Samples averaged approximately 260,000 productive templates and tens of thousands of productive rearrangements. Of the approximately 86 participants in the trial, about two dozen had longitudinal samples available. Cryopreserved peripheral blood mononuclear cells were collected before treatment, at response, and at either disease progression or sustained remission. Every sample from remission and from progressive disease was obtained while the patients were still on ibrutinib. Beyond this particular receptor, the publication reports: Public clonotypes were rare and either shrank or stayed stable during treatment, and the rise in clonality at ibrutinib response reflected expansion of private clonotypes. At baseline, clonality was higher than in age-matched healthy donors and showed a strong correlation with circulating CD8+ T-cell counts. Clonality increased at ibrutinib response, stayed stable in sustained remission, and fell back toward baseline at progression. Lymph node repertoires were not examined, and the timing of sampling was not matched between patients in sustained remission and those whose disease progressed.

The CDR3 covers 16 residues, taking in both the cysteine and the phenylalanine. Only the CDR3 part of the read is kept: 48 bases, read in frame from the first base. CDR1 SGHRS and CDR2 YFSETQ are derived from the germline V gene. Compared with germline, V lacks 5 bases and J lacks 2 bases; bases without a gene match: 8. Each clonotype received, on average, 10x coverage in deep resolution sequencing performed on a MiSeq, where the target depth lay between 1 in 1 million and 1 in 200,000 T cells. The immunoSEQ hsTCRB Kit was used to generate the TCR beta libraries. As for the original processing: Data were analyzed with ImmunoSEQ Data Assistant and ImmunoSEQ Analyzer, with V, D and J genes assigned per IMGT definitions. Clonality was computed as one minus normalized Shannon entropy of productive rearrangement frequencies, ranging from 0 to 1. Public clonotype analysis was restricted to overrepresented clonotypes comprising at least 0.05% of each patient's repertoire. About twelve age-matched healthy donor repertoires from immuneACCESS were used as controls for clonality. The source is immuneACCESS, and TCRdb retained only in-frame sequences with V and J called. Part of the clones is not carried over; for the studies checked, unresolved V genes explain less than half of this, and the remainder is unexplained. V, J and clone size derive from that table, while D and trimming were established from the DNA sequence. The sample data list more than 200,000 clones, and roughly 70% of these were observed just once. The top ten hold 15% of the sample.

The label giving this sample's time point can be read as: roughly 25 months on ibrutinib. For TCR beta library preparation, roughly 1.8 micrograms of genomic DNA was extracted from cryopreserved PBMCs. Longitudinal blood samples from CLL patients receiving ibrutinib monotherapy were subjected to high-throughput TCR beta sequencing. The patients took part in an open-label, single-center phase 2 trial of ibrutinib monotherapy. This receptor was identified in a human donor with chronic lymphocytic leukemia. The chain links TRBV5-1 with TRBJ2-3, and 10 junctional nucleotides match TRBD2. This sample comprised PBMCs, obtained after 24 months of ibrutinib treatment. The bases are TGCGCCAGCAGGAGCGGGACTAGCGCGGTCACAGATACGCAGTATTTT. It is translated as CASRSGTSAVTDTQYF.